These 20 T cell receptor beta chains came from one sample sequenced in a study of blood T cell repertoires in COVID-19. Sequenced by immunoSEQ multiplex PCR; TCRdb stores in-frame clones only, minus some. The repertoire has tens of thousands of clones, 75% to 90% of them found once; the top ten carry 5.5% to 7.5%. Input material: peripheral blood. The receptor set was obtained from a man in his sixties with acute or convalescent COVID-19.

The rearrangement uses TRBV3-1 (or the pseudogene TRBV3-2) and TRBJ1-6, with a tentative D call TRBD1 (6 bases). The V and J ends lost 4 bases and 10 bases respectively, with 14 bases between them. Germline V gives CDR1 LGHDT, CDR2 YNNKEL (reference sequence). This CDR3 spans 14 amino acids. This CDR3 reads CASSPARGDSPLHF. The DNA for the CDR3 is TGTGCCAGCAGCCCAGCCAGGGGTGACTCACCCCTCCACTTT.

This chain joins TRBV5-1 and TRBJ2-7; the D is unclear. V shed 5 bases and J shed 5 bases, with 11 bases lying between them. This CDR3 spans 12 amino acids. Germline CDR1 and CDR2: SGHRS and YFSETQ. This chain's CDR3 is CASSMTQNEQYF. In nucleotides, the CDR3 is TGCGCCAGCAGTATGACACAGAACGAGCAGTACTTC.

The CDR3 spells CASSTPGVRIETQYF. The CDR3 DNA reads as TGTGCCAGCAGCACCCCGGGGGTTCGTATTGAGACCCAGTACTTC. The chain uses TRBV6-5 and TRBJ2-5; D possibly corresponds to TRBD2 (6 bases). The CDR3 covers 15 residues. Deletions cut 6 bases from V and 5 bases from J, with 19 bases between. The V gene's germline CDR1 is MNHEY and CDR2 SVGAGI.

This chain uses TRBV9 with TRBJ2-5; no firm D call. This CDR3 has 15 amino acids. Germline V lookup: CDR1 SGDLS, CDR2 YYNGEE. V was cut by 0 bases and J by 0 bases, with 9 bases left in between. The CDR3 sequence is CASSVAAANQETQYF. As DNA, the CDR3 is TGTGCCAGCAGCGTAGCTGCGGCGAACCAAGAGACCCAGTACTTC.

Only a few counts were recorded for this clone. The J gene is TRBJ1-5, the V gene TRBV19; TRBD1 is a possible D gene (5 bases). From germline, CDR1 is LNHDA and CDR2 SQIVND (reference sequence). The germline V and J ends were trimmed by 1 base and 0 bases, with 22 bases remaining between them. The CDR3 loop spans 20 amino acids. The CDR3 region is CASSIVGGTPKRPSNQPQHF. Written as DNA, the CDR3 is TGTGCCAGTAGTATAGTGGGAGGGACCCCTAAGAGGCCTAGCAATCAGCCCCAGCATTTT.

The chain recombines TRBV5-1 with TRBJ2-3; a weak D match, TRBD1 (5 bases). Trimming cost V 2 bases and J 3 bases, with 7 bases left between them. There are 13 residues in the CDR3. Germline loops: CDR1 SGHRS, CDR2 YFSETQ. In DNA form, the CDR3 reads TGCGCCAGCAGCTTCAGGGATACAGATACGCAGTATTTT. Protein sequence: CASSFRDTDTQYF.

The V and J genes are TRBV4-2 and TRBJ1-1; D gene unclear. Germline CDR1 reads LGHNA; CDR2 reads YNFKEQ. This CDR3 contains 15 residues. Between the trimmed V and J ends, which lost 0 bases and 2 bases, there was a span of 10 bases. This chain's CDR3 is CASSQDVLINTEAFF. The CDR3, as DNA: TGTGCCAGCAGCCAAGATGTACTTATAAACACTGAAGCTTTCTTT.

The V and J genes are TRBV5-1 and TRBJ1-5, with 8 positions matching TRBD1. From germline, CDR1 is SGHRS and CDR2 YFSETQ. This CDR3 region has 15 residues. With V trimmed by 0 bases and J by 7 bases, 6 bases remained unmatched. CDR3 protein: CASSLAPDRAQPQHF. The CDR3 DNA is TGCGCCAGCAGCTTGGCCCCGGACAGGGCCCAGCCCCAGCATTTT.

The chain joins TRBV5-1 to TRBJ2-1; 11 bases map to TRBD2. The CDR3 is made up of 15 amino acids. V lost 4 bases and J lost 5; bases outside the gene matches: 5. Germline CDR1 reads SGHRS; CDR2 reads YFSETQ. As DNA, the CDR3 is TGCGCCAGCAGCCTTACTAGCGGGGGAAACAATGAGCAGTTCTTC. Its protein is CASSLTSGGNNEQFF.

The CDR3 nucleotides are TGCGCCAGCAGCCCCAGCCCCGGGACAGGGATCGCCTACGAGCAGTACTTC. This translates into CASSPSPGTGIAYEQYF. The chain recombines TRBV5-1 with TRBJ2-7; 9 nucleotides align to TRBD1. V lost 4 bases and J lost 2; bases outside the gene matches: 13. The CDR3 has 17 amino acids. Germline CDR1 reads SGHRS; CDR2 reads YFSETQ.

This chain links TRBV10-3 with TRBJ1-1; 10 nucleotides agree with TRBD1. The CDR3 totals 14 residues. V lost 6 bases to trimming and J lost 3 bases; unmatched junction nucleotides: 4. Per the germline V gene, CDR1 is ENHRY and CDR2 is SYGVKD. DNA of the CDR3: TGTGCCATCAGGGGAGGGACAGGGGACACTGAAGCTTTCTTT. Its protein is CAIRGGTGDTEAFF.

V is TRBV7-2 and J is TRBJ2-3, with a weak D call TRBD2 (6 bases). Looked up from germline, CDR1 is SGHTA and CDR2 is FQGNSA. The CDR3 contains 14 residues. The V end was cut by 1 base, the J end by 6 bases, with 11 bases between. CDR3 sequence: CASSLGRAWDTQYF. As DNA, the CDR3 is TGTGCCAGCAGCTTAGGGAGGGCCTGGGATACGCAGTATTTT.

The chain employs TRBV4-1 and TRBJ1-1, with D possibly being TRBD1 (5 bases). Between the trimmed V and J ends, which lost 1 base and 0 bases, there was a span of 9 bases. The CDR3 length is 15 residues. Per germline, CDR1 MGHRA and CDR2 YSYEKL. CDR3: CASSQGNRMNTEAFF. CDR3 sequence (DNA): TGCGCCAGCAGCCAAGGTAACAGGATGAACACTGAAGCTTTCTTT.

The chain uses TRBV12-3 or TRBV12-4 and TRBJ1-2; possible D gene TRBD1, 5 bases. CDR3 size: 13 residues. The V gene lost 7 bases and the J gene lost 8 bases, with 17 bases spanning the gap. In nucleotides, the CDR3 is TGTGCCAGCACCCCCACCACAAGGGGAGGCTACACCTTC. Translation gives CASTPTTRGGYTF.

The rearrangement links TRBV7-9 to TRBJ2-7; 8 bases map to TRBD2. Trimming at V came to 6 bases and at J to 5 bases, leaving 6 bases not matched to a gene. This CDR3 region has 13 residues. Germline loops: CDR1 SEHNR, CDR2 FQNEAQ (reference sequence). The CDR3 loop is CASSFGGDDEQYF. The CDR3 nucleotides read TGTGCCAGCAGTTTCGGGGGGGATGACGAGCAGTACTTC.

The V and J genes are TRBV2 and TRBJ1-2; D possibly corresponds to TRBD1 (6 bases). Germline-derived CDR1 and CDR2 are SNHLY and FYNNEI. CDR3 size: 16 residues. V was clipped by 4 bases and J by 2 bases, with 17 bases between them. The CDR3 DNA sequence: TGTGCCAGCAGTGCGCAGGGGACGCTGCGGAACTATGGCTACACCTTC. Translating gives CASSAQGTLRNYGYTF.

V and J are TRBV18 and TRBJ2-1; 16 nucleotides align to TRBD2. CDR3 length: 18 residues. CDR1 and CDR2 (germline): KGHSH, LQKENI. The junction had 5 bases not matched to a gene; V was cut back by 0 bases and J by 6 bases. The CDR3 sequence is CASSPPGLAGGTGNEQFF. DNA for the CDR3: TGTGCCAGCTCACCACCGGGACTAGCGGGAGGGACTGGCAATGAGCAGTTCTTC. Variable domain in full (rest from reference TRBV18 and TRBJ2-1): NAGVMQNPRHLVRRRGQEARLRCSPMKGHSHVYWYRQLPEEGLKFMVYLQKENIIDESGMPKERFSAEFPKEGPSILRIQQVVRGDSAAYFCASSPPGLAGGTGNEQFFGPGTRLTVL.

The CDR3 DNA is TGTGCCAGCAGTTTAATTAGGGAGTGGAACTATGGCTACACCTTC. It yields the protein CASSLIREWNYGYTF. The V and J genes are TRBV28 and TRBJ1-2, with unresolved D. Trimming pared 2 bases from V and 2 bases from J, leaving 12 bases between. The V gene's germline CDR1 is MDHEN and CDR2 SYDVKM. There are 15 residues in the CDR3.

The chain joins TRBV6-5 to TRBJ1-1; D possibly corresponds to TRBD1 (6 bases). The germline gives CDR1 MNHEY, CDR2 SVGAGI. The CDR3 sequence is 12 residues long. V dropped 1 base and J dropped 11 bases, with 11 bases sitting between them. CDR3 region: CASSYLGARAFF. The CDR3 DNA follows: TGTGCCAGCAGTTACTTGGGGGCTCGGGCTTTCTTT.

In this sample, this clone turned up once. V usage is TRBV7-8 and J usage is TRBJ2-2; TRBD2 is a possible D gene (6 bases). The length of the CDR3 is 14 residues. Trimming left V 11 bases short and J 3 bases short, with 16 bases between. Germline-derived CDR1 and CDR2 are SGHVS and FQNEAQ. CDR3: CASGGLAYTGELFF. CDR3 DNA: TGTGCCTCCGGCGGGCTAGCGTACACCGGGGAGCTGTTTTTT.